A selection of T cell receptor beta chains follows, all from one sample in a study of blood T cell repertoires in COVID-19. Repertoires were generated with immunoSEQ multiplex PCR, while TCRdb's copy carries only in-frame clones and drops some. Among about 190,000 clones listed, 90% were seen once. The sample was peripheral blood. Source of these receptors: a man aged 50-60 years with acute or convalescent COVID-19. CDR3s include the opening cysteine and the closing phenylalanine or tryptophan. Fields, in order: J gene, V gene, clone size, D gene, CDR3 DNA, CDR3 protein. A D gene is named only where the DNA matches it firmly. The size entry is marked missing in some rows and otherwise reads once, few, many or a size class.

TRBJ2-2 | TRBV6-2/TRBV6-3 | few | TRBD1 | TGTGCCAGCAGTTTTAGGGGGACAGGGACCGGGGAGCTGTTTTTT | CASSFRGTGTGELFF
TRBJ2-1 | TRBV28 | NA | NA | TGTGCCAGCAGTTCATACAGGGGGCTCGTTAGCGGGAGTAGGGATGAGCAGTTCTTC | CASSSYRGLVSGSRDEQFF
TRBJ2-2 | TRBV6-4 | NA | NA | TGTGCCAGCAGTGCTCATGACTCCTACACCGGGGAGCTGTTTTTT | CASSAHDSYTGELFF
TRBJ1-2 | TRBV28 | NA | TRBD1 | TGTGCCAGCTACCAAGGACAGGAAATCTATGGCTACACCTTC | CASYQGQEIYGYTF
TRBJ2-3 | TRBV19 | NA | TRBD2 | TGTGCCAGTAGTGGACCTCGGCTAGCGGGAGCAAAGGATACGCAGTATTTT | CASSGPRLAGAKDTQYF
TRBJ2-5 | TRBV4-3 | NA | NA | TGCGCCAGCAGCCAAGGTCGGGCAGGGGAACAGACCCAGTACTTC | CASSQGRAGEQTQYF
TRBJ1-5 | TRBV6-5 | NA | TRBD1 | TGTGCCAGCAGTTTAGAGACAGGGAGTCCCAATCAGCCCCAGCATTTT | CASSLETGSPNQPQHF
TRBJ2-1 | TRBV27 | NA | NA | TGTGCCAGCAGTTTAAGTAGGGGCAATGAGCAGTTCTTC | CASSLSRGNEQFF
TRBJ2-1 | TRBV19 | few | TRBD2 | TGTGCCAGTAGCCCATTTACTAGCGGGAATGAGCAGTTCTTC | CASSPFTSGNEQFF
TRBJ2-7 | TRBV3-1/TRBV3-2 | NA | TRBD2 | TGTGCCAGCAGCCCCGGGACTAGCCTTGTCGAGCAGTACTTC | CASSPGTSLVEQYF
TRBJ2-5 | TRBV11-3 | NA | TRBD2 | TGTGCCAGCAGCTTGCGGGGGGTAGGGACCCAGTACTTC | CASSLRGVGTQYF
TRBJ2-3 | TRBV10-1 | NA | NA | TGCGCCAGCAGTGGGCAGGGACACACAGATACGCAGTATTTT | CASSGQGHTDTQYF
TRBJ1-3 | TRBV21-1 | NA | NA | TGTGCCAGCAGCGGCCGGACAGGGAGACTTCCTGGAAACACCATATATTTT | CASSGRTGRLPGNTIYF
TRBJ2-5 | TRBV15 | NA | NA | TGTGCCACCAGCAGAGTTCGAGCGCAAGAGACCCAGTACTTC | CATSRVRAQETQYF
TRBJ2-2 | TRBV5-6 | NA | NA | TGTGCCAGCAGCTTTCGCGGAATACAGGACACCGGGGAGCTGTTTTTT | CASSFRGIQDTGELFF
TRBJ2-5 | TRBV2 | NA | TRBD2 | TGTGCCAGCAGGTGGACTAGCGGGGGGGTAGAGACCCAGTACTTC | CASRWTSGGVETQYF
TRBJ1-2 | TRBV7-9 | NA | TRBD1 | TGTGCCAGCACCCCCACCGGGACAGGGACCTATGGCTACACCTTC | CASTPTGTGTYGYTF
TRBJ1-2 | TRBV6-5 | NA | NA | TGTGCCAGCACCAGACCGGGACATCCAGACGGCTACACCTTC | CASTRPGHPDGYTF
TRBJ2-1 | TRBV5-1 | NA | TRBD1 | TGCGCCAGCAGCCGATCGACAGGGGCTAGCTCCTACAATGAGCAGTTCTTC | CASSRSTGASSYNEQFF
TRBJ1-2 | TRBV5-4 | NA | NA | TGTGCCAGCACCCGGTCTGCGGGAGGGGTTGGCTATGGCTACACCTTC | CASTRSAGGVGYGYTF
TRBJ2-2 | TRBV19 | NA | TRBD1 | TGTGCCAGCCAGACAGGGGAAGGGTATACCGGGGAGCTGTTTTTT | CASQTGEGYTGELFF
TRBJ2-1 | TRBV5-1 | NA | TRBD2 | TGCGCCAGCAGCTTACCCACTAGCGGGATGGTGCGGTCCTACAATGAGCAGTTCTTC | CASSLPTSGMVRSYNEQFF
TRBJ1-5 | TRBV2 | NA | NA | TGTGCCAGCAGTGAAGCTTTCGGGGGTAGCAATCAGCCCCAGCATTTT | CASSEAFGGSNQPQHF
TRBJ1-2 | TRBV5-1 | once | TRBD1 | TGCGCCAGCAGTACCGACAGGGACTATGGCTACACCTTC | CASSTDRDYGYTF
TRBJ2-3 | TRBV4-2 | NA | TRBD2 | TGTGCCAGCAGCCAAGCTAGCGGGCAGAAAACAGATACGCAGTATTTT | CASSQASGQKTDTQYF
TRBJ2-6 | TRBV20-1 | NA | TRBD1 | TGCAGTGCTAGTTCCAGGGGGTCTGGGGCCAACGTCCTGACTTTC | CSASSRGSGANVLTF
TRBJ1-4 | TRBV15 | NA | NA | TGTGCCACCAGCAGAGGGGGGGGACGTAATGAAAAACTGTTTTTT | CATSRGGGRNEKLFF
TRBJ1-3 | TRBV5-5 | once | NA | TGTGCCAGCAGCTTGGAAATAATCCTCTCTGGAAACACCATATATTTT | CASSLEIILSGNTIYF